The clone carrying this T cell receptor (beta chain) was detected only a few times. The sample comes from a study of T cells in Graves' hyperthyroidism and ophthalmopathy. RNA transcripts gave rise to amplified TCR beta CDR3 regions. HTBI primers were used for first-round RT-PCR of the TCR CDR3. TCRdb fed the multiplex PCR reads into MiXCR, producing one record per CDR3 protein. The top ten hold about 14% of the sample, which has some 440,000 distinct CDR3 sequences, 15% to 19% seen once. This sequence originates from a woman aged 18 to 35 with Graves' hyperthyroidism. Sequencing was done on a sample of blood.

CDR3 in amino acids: CASSRPAAGGYEQYF. CDR3 bases: TGTGCCAGCAGTCGGCCCGCGGCAGGCGGATACGAGCAGTACTTC. This chain uses TRBV12-3 or TRBV12-4 with TRBJ2-7; no reliable D call. V was clipped by 5 bases and J by 4 bases, with 18 bases between them. The CDR3 length is 15 residues.